The T cell receptor beta chain described here comes from a study of T cells in Graves' hyperthyroidism and ophthalmopathy (dated by TCRdb to 2018 to 2020). Regarding the study in general: Peripheral blood samples were taken at initial diagnosis, before any treatment was given. Whether ophthalmopathy could be predicted prospectively was tested in an independent validation cohort made up of roughly 19 hyperthyroidism patients plus 17 patients who later progressed to ophthalmopathy. Following sampling, methimazole starting at 30 mg daily was given to hyperthyroidism patients, and high-dose intravenous methylprednisolone was given to ophthalmopathy patients. The study also compared thyroid tissue and blood T-cell repertoires from more than 5 Graves' hyperthyroidism patients. To identify distinguishing TCR V-J signatures, a discovery cohort of around 100 patients was used, comprising under 45 with Graves' ophthalmopathy and around 60 with stable Graves' hyperthyroidism. TCR Vbeta CDR3 sequencing of roughly 140 peripheral blood samples (43 ophthalmopathy, some 75 hyperthyroidism and roughly 17 progressor patients) is reported in the paper. The 100 discovery patients were randomly split 7:3 into training and test sets.

Overall study results and their limits: In validation, the model predicted progression to ophthalmopathy a median of approximately 6.3 months before onset, with roughly 70% sensitivity and 72.22% specificity. Most expanded thyroid clonotypes (frequency above 0.001) were also found in blood, which suggests that blood repertoires may mirror thyroid immune responses. In cross-validation, a model built on a 13 V-J signature told ophthalmopathy apart from stable hyperthyroidism with approximately 91% sensitivity and about 81% specificity, and in testing the same model reached 80%/75%. Sample size was not statistically predetermined, and investigators were not blinded to group allocation.

The CDR3 runs 15 amino acids, cysteine and phenylalanine included. The CDR3 DNA has 45 bases and is translated from base 1. Here V drops 6 bases and J drops 0 bases, and the junction holds 8 bases not matched to any gene. CDR1 and CDR2, per the germline V gene, are SQVTM and ANQGSEA. A patient counted as having stable Graves' hyperthyroidism if no progression to ophthalmopathy occurred over 18 months of follow-up. Hyperthyroidism patients were newly diagnosed, with disease duration under 2 months, and aged 18 to 65 years. Exclusion was applied to patients with uncontrolled infections, other autoimmune diseases, pregnancy or lactation. Diagnoses relied on clinical symptoms, serum thyroxine and TRAb, thyroid ultrasound and orbital computed tomography. PBMCs were isolated from 10 ml of fresh peripheral blood by Ficoll-Paque density gradient centrifugation. Total RNA was extracted with Trizol reagent, and quality was checked on an Agilent 2100 Bioanalyzer.

The TCR beta CDR3 regions were amplified from RNA transcripts. The first round of RT-PCR for the TCR CDR3 was performed with the HTBI primer set and the Qiagen OneStep RT-PCR kit. A second multiplex PCR round built the libraries, followed by size selection and purification. Sequencing of the libraries was done on an Illumina HiSeq2000 using paired-end 100 bp reads. For the original study's pipeline: SOAPnuke was used to process the raw data, throwing out any read that contained adapters or uncalled bases, had a mean Phred below 15, or lacked an exact constant-primer or identifier match. COPE v1.2.5 was used to merge high-quality paired reads, and clonotypes were defined as unique nucleotide sequences. Clonotypes were aligned to IMGT TRBV, TRBD and TRBJ reference segments using MiTCR v1.1. The analysis included only V-J combinations with a frequency above 0.0001, which together covered approximately 99% of the repertoires. A TCS score was defined as the ratio of F50 (clonal expansion) to E x V (chaos), with BLOSUM62-based TCRdist applied between CDR3 peptides within each V-J. Welch's t-statistics and random forest reduced roughly 500 V-J features to under 15, which were used in a naive Bayes classifier (R e1071). TCRdb reanalyzed the raw reads on its own, using fastp at Q25 for trimming and MiXCR for clone calling, and kept in-frame beta chains. Each CDR3 protein appears once, grouped with its most common genes and DNA. The V and J calls follow TCRdb's processing rather than the paper's. The sample table records about 96,000 distinct CDR3 sequences; roughly 56% of these occur just once. Roughly 26% of the sample is in the top ten clones.

A remark on this clonotype: Its antigen is still unknown. No qualities accompany the bases; no much larger clone lies one base away.

This receptor was taken from a woman between 40 and 50 years old with Graves' hyperthyroidism. The rearranged chain carries TRBV29-1 and TRBJ1-3, with TRBD1 identical over 7 junction bases. Sequenced input: blood. The CDR3 in this case is CSVGTGTDSGNTIYF. The DNA sequence is given as TGCAGCGTAGGAACAGGGACAGACTCTGGAAACACCATATATTTT.